This T cell receptor (beta chain) derives from a study of shared clonotypes between healthy human individuals. Overall study: Every donor yielded three CD4 naive, three CD4 memory, two CD8 naive and one CD8 memory plate. Study outcomes and limitations: The four-donor shared clonotypes exceeded non-shared clonotypes in generation probability, with non-shared ones scoring lower.

J was trimmed by 2 bases and V by 4 bases; bases with no gene match: 5. This CDR3 contains 15 residues. Germline loops: CDR1 SGDLS, CDR2 YYNGEE. Concerning this clone: Its antigen is unidentified.

The assay was immunoSEQ multiplex PCR, and TCRdb's table has in-frame clones only and misses some. The repertoire holds about 2.1 million clones, with about 94% as singletons. CD8 cells regarded as naive lacked CD45RO, were positively chosen for CCR7, and omitted terminally differentiated effector memory CD45RA+ cells. Donors were Caucasian adults residing in Nashville, Tennessee, USA. The rearrangement joins TRBV9 to TRBJ2-7; 11 positions match TRBD2. The sample was naive CD8+ T cells from PBMCs. The origin of this receptor is a man between 18 and 35 years old in good health. Some clones in this sample may be carry-over from other donors' samples. The CDR3 here is CASSPTTSGTYEQYF. CDR3 coding DNA: TGTGCCAGCAGCCCAACGACTAGCGGGACCTACGAGCAGTACTTC.